The clone carrying this TCR beta chain showed up just once. Per the study methods: For nucleated cells, counts were estimated from reference gene primer amplification. Some clones are missing from TCRdb's copy, which holds only in-frame ones; the method was immunoSEQ multiplex PCR. Clone size and V and J calls were adopted from that table, with D and trimming inferred from the DNA. The sample includes about 160,000 clones, 81% of them seen just once. The source of the sample is a study of blood T cell repertoires in COVID-19. Study information: The United States, Italy and Spain were the sources of the acute and convalescent COVID-19 samples. PBMCs, B-cell-depleted T cells, or T cells were the source of the cDNA or gDNA that made up the material.

The V gene's germline CDR1 is MNHEY and CDR2 SVGAGI. The CDR3 is 14 amino acids. V was pared by 7 bases and J by 2 bases, with 6 bases of the junction left unmatched. Source material: peripheral blood. This TCR was recovered from a man aged 55 to 69 with active or convalescent COVID-19. The chain combines TRBV6-5 with TRBJ2-7, with 9 bases aligning to TRBD1. The CDR3 reads CASTKGDRAYEQYF. DNA of the CDR3: TGTGCCAGCACCAAGGGGGACAGGGCCTACGAGCAGTACTTC.